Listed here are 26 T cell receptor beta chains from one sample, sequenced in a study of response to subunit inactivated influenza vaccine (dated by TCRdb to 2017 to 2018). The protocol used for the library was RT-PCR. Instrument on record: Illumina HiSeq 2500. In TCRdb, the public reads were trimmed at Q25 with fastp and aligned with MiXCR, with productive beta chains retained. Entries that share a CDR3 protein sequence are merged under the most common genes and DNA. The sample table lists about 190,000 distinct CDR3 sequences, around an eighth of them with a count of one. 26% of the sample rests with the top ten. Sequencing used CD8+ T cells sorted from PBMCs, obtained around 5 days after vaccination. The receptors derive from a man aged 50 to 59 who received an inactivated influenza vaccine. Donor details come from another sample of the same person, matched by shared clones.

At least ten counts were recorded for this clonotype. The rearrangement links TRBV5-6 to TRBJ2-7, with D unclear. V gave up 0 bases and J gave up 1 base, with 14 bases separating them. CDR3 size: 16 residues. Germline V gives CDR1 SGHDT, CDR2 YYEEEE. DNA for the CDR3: TGTGCCAGCAGCTTGGGGACGGCGTGGGCTTCCTACGAGCAGTACTTC. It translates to CASSLGTAWASYEQYF.

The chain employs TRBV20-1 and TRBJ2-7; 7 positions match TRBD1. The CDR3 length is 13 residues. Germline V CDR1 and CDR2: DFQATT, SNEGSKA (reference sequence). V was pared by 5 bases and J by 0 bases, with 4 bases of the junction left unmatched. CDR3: CSAARGSSYEQYF. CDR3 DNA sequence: TGCAGTGCTGCCAGGGGGAGCTCCTACGAGCAGTACTTC.

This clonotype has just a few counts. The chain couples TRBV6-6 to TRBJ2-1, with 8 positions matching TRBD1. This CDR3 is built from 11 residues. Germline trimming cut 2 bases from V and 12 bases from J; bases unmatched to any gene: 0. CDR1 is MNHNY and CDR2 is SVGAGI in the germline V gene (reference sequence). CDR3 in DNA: TGTGCCAGCAGTTACGGGACAGGGCAGTTCTTC. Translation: CASSYGTGQFF.

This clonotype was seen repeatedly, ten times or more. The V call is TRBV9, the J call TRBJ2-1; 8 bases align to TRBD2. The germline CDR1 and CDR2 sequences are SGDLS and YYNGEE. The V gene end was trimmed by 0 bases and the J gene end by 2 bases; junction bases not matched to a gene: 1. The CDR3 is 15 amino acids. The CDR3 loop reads CASSVGAGAYNEQFF. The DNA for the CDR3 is TGTGCCAGCAGCGTAGGAGCGGGAGCCTACAATGAGCAGTTCTTC.

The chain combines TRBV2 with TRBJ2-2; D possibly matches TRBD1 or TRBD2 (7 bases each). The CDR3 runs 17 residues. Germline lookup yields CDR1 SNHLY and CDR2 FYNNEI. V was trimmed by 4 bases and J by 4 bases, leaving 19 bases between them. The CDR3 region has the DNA TGTGCCAGCAGTGTACCGACAGGGAGGGCGAGCACCGGGGAGCTGTTTTTT. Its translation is CASSVPTGRASTGELFF.

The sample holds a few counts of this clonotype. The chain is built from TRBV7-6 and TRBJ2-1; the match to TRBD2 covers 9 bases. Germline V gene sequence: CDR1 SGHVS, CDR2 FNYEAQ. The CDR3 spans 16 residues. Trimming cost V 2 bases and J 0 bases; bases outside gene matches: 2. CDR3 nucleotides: TGTGCCAGCAGCTTATCAGCGGGGGGCTCCTACAATGAGCAGTTCTTC. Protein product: CASSLSAGGSYNEQFF.

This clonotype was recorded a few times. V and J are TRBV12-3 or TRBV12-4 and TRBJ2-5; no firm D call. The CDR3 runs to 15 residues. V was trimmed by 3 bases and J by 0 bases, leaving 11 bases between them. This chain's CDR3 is CASSLKAAYQETQYF. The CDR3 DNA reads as TGTGCCAGCAGTTTGAAGGCTGCGTACCAAGAGACCCAGTACTTC.

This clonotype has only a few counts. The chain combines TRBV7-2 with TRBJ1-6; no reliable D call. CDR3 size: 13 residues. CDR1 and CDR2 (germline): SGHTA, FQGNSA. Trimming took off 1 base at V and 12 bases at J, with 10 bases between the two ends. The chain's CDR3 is CASSLGTLRPLHF. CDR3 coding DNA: TGTGCCAGCAGCTTAGGGACGTTAAGACCCCTCCACTTT.

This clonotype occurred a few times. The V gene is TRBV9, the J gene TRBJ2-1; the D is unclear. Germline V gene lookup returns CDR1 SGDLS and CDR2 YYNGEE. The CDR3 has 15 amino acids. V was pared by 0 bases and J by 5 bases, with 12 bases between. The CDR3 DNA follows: TGTGCCAGCAGCGTAGAGGCAGGCGGCCACAATGAGCAGTTCTTC. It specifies CASSVEAGGHNEQFF.

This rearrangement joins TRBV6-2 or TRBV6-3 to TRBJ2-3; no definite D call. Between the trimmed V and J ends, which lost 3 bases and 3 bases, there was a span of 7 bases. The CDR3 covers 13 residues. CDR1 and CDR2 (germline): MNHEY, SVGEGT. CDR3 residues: CASSYAETDTQYF. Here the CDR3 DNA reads TGTGCCAGCAGTTATGCGGAGACAGATACGCAGTATTTT.

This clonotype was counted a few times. The CDR3, as DNA: TGTGCCAGCAGTTGGGGACAGGGGGCCTGGGGTGAGCAGTTCTTC. It specifies CASSWGQGAWGEQFF. This sequence joins TRBV12-3 or TRBV12-4 and TRBJ2-1; 12 nucleotides align to TRBD1. The CDR3 contains 15 residues. After removal of 4 bases from V and 9 bases from J, the junction contained 7 bases not matched to a gene.

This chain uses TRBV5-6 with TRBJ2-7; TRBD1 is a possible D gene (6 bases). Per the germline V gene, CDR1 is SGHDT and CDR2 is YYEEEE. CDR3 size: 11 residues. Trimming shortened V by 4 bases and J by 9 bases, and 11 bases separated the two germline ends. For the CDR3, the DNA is TGTGCCAGCAGCCTTGGACAGAGGCAGTACTTC. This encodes CASSLGQRQYF.

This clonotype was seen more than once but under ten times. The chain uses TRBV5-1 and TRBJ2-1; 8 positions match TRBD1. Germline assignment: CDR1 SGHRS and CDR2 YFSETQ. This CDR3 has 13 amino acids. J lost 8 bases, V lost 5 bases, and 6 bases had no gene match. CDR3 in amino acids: CASRTTGEDEQFF. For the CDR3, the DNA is TGCGCCAGCAGGACGACAGGGGAGGATGAGCAGTTCTTC.

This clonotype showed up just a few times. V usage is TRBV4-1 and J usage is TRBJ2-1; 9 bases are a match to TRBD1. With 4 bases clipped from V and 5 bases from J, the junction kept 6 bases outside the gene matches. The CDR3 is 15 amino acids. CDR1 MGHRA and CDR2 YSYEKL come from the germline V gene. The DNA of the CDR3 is TGCGCCAGCAGCCCCTGGGGACAGGGACACAATGAGCAGTTCTTC. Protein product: CASSPWGQGHNEQFF.

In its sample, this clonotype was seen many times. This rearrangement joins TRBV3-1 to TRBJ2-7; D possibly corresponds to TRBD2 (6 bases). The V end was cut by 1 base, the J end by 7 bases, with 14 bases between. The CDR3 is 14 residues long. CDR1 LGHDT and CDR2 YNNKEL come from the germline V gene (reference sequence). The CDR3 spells CASSQARGSREQYF. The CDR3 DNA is TGTGCCAGCAGCCAAGCGCGGGGTTCTCGAGAGCAGTACTTC.

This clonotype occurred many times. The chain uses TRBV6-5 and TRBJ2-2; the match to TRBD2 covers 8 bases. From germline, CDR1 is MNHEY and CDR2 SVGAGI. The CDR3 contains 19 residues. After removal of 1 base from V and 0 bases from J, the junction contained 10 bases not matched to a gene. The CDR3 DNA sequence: TGTGCCAGCAGTTACTTTCTGCGGGAGGAAGACGCGAACACCGGGGAGCTGTTTTTT. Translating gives CASSYFLREEDANTGELFF.

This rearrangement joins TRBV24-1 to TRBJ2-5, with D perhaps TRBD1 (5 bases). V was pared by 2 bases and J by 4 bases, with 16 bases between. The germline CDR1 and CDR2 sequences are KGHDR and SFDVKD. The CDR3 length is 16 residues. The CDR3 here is CATSDSRKGILETQYF. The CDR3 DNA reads TGTGCCACCAGTGATTCCAGGAAGGGGATATTAGAGACCCAGTACTTC.

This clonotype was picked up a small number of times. The CDR3 DNA reads TGTGCCAGCACCTCGCTCCACAGCGGGAGCTCCTACGAGCAGTACTTC. Its translation: CASTSLHSGSSYEQYF. The gene calls are TRBV6-2 or TRBV6-3 and TRBJ2-7; 8 bases map to TRBD2. Germline V gene lookup returns CDR1 MNHEY and CDR2 SVGEGT. V gave up 7 bases and J gave up 0 bases; unmatched junction bases: 11. The CDR3 sequence is 16 residues long.

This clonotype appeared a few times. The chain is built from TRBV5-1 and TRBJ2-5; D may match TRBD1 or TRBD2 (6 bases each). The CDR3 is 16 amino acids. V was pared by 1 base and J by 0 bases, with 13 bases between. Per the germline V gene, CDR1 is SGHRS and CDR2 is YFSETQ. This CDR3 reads CASSLTGWGDQETQYF. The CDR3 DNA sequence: TGCGCCAGCAGCTTGACAGGGTGGGGGGACCAAGAGACCCAGTACTTC.

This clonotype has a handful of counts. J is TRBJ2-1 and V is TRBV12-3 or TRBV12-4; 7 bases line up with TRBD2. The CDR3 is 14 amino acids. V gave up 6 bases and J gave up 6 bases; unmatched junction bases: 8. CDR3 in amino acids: CASRSGTTFNEQFF. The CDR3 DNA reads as TGTGCCAGCAGATCCGGGACTACTTTCAATGAGCAGTTCTTC.

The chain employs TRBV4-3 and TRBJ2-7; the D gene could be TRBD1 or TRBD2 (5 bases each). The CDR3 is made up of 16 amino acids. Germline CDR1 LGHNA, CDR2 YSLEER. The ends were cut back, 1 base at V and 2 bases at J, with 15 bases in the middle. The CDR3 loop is CASSQVGTFFTYEQYF. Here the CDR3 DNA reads TGCGCCAGCAGCCAAGTCGGGACGTTTTTTACCTACGAGCAGTACTTC.

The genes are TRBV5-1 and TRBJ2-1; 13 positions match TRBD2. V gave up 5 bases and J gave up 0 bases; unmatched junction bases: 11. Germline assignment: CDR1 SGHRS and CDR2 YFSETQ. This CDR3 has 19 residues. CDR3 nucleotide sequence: TGCGCCAGCAGTTCCCCGGGACTAGCGGGGCAGAGCTCCTACAATGAGCAGTTCTTC. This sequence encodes CASSSPGLAGQSSYNEQFF.

The CDR3 reads CASTQLAGVREQFF. The CDR3, as DNA: TGTGCCAGCACTCAACTAGCGGGAGTCAGGGAGCAGTTCTTC. The rearrangement uses TRBV7-8 and TRBJ2-1; 11 bases line up with TRBD2. The CDR3 is 14 amino acids. V lost 7 bases to trimming and J lost 10 bases; unmatched junction nucleotides: 9. Germline values: CDR1 SGHVS, CDR2 FQNEAQ.

The CDR3 DNA sequence: TGTGCCATCAGTGAGACACCTCTAGCGGGGACAACCGGGGAGCTGTTTTTT. Protein product: CAISETPLAGTTGELFF. The V and J genes are TRBV10-3 and TRBJ2-2; the match to TRBD2 covers 9 bases. V shed 2 bases and J 5 bases; nucleotides not matched to a gene: 9. The length of the CDR3 is 17 residues. The germline V gene has CDR1 ENHRY and CDR2 SYGVKD.

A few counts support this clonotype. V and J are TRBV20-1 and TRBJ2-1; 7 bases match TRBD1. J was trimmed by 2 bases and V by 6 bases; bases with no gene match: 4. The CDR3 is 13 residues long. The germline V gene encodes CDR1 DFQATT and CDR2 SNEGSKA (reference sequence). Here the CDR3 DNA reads TGCAGTGCCGACAGGGCTACCTACAATGAGCAGTTCTTC. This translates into CSADRATYNEQFF.

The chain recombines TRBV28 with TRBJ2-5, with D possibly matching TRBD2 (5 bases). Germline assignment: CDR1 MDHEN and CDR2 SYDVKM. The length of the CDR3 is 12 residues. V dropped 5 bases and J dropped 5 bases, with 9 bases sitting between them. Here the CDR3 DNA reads TGTGCCAGCAGTCAGGACTGGGAGACCCAGTACTTC. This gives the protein CASSQDWETQYF.